The sequence of this TCR beta chain was determined in a study of tumor and adjacent non-tumor tissue in lung cancer. Study results and caveats: Significantly higher TCR diversity was found in tumor than normal lung.

The library came from three nested PCR rounds adapted from ARM-PCR protocols. From the multiplex PCR reads, TCRdb called clonotypes with MiXCR, one entry per CDR3 protein. Here the sample spans just over 200,000 distinct CDR3 sequences, about 76% being singletons. RNA was extracted from bulk tissue without any cell sorting. About this clonotype: Its antigen is unknown. The junction shows a germline mismatch at one end, possibly a read error.

The CDR3 is 13 residues long. Germline V CDR1 and CDR2: WNHNN, SYGVQD (reference sequence). This TCR came from a man in his sixties with non-small cell lung cancer. The material sequenced was lung tumor tissue. This rearrangement joins TRBV10-1 to TRBJ2-7; D not certain. The CDR3 sequence: CASSANPSYEEYF. CDR3 in DNA: TGCGCCAGCAGTGCGAACCCATCTTACGAGGAGTACTTC.